The 14 T cell receptor beta chains given below trace back to one sample, sequenced in a study of neoadjuvant anti-PD-1 for oral cavity cancer. Time point here: after neoadjuvant nivolumab, at surgical resection. This table comes from immunoSEQ multiplex PCR, and its TCRdb copy is limited to in-frame clones, with some not included. The sample shows 15,000 or so clones, approximately 73% of them seen only once. The sequences come from PBMCs, collected after nivolumab (anti-PD-1) treatment. All receptors derive from a person aged 35-79 years with oral cavity squamous cell carcinoma.

This chain uses TRBV30 with TRBJ2-1; D unclear. V was cut by 8 bases and J by 4 bases, with 12 bases left in between. Germline V gene sequence: CDR1 GTSNPN, CDR2 SVGIG (reference sequence). The length of the CDR3 is 12 residues. The CDR3 spells CARQAEYNEQFF. CDR3 nucleotide sequence: TGTGCCCGGCAGGCGGAATACAATGAGCAGTTCTTC. The full variable domain, its missing parts supplied by reference TRBV30 and TRBJ2-1, is SQTIHQWPATLVQPVGSPLSLECTVEGTSNPNLYWYRQAAGRGLQLLFYSVGIGQISSEVPQNLSASRPQDRQFILSSKKLLLSDSGFYLCARQAEYNEQFFGPGTRLTVL.

The chain employs TRBV11-1 and TRBJ1-3; no firm D call. Germline V gene data show CDR1 as SGHAT and CDR2 as FQDESV (reference sequence). With 5 bases removed from V and 7 bases from J, the gap between germline ends came to 15 bases. The CDR3 runs 14 residues. CDR3 sequence reads: CASSPQAEANTIYF. DNA for the CDR3: TGTGCCAGCAGCCCTCAGGCAGAGGCGAACACCATATATTTT.

This clone occurred a few times. As DNA, the CDR3 is TGTGCCAGCAGTCCCGGGAGCTCCTACGAGCAGTACTTC. Encoded protein: CASSPGSSYEQYF. The chain links TRBV28 to TRBJ2-7; a weak D match, TRBD2 (6 bases). Germline lookup yields CDR1 MDHEN and CDR2 SYDVKM. Trimming took 5 bases from V and 0 from J, leaving 8 bases between them. This CDR3 is built from 13 residues.

The V and J genes are TRBV7-6 and TRBJ2-6, with D perhaps being TRBD1 or TRBD2 (5 bases each). Trimming removed 0 bases from V and 3 bases from J, with 12 bases in between. The CDR3 has 17 residues. The V gene's germline CDR1 is SGHVS and CDR2 FNYEAQ. The CDR3 sequence: CASSLAFRGVGANVLTF. CDR3 DNA sequence: TGTGCCAGCAGCTTAGCGTTTCGAGGGGTTGGGGCCAACGTCCTGACTTTC.

The CDR3 DNA sequence: TGCGCCAGCAGCTTTATTGCCCCGCTAAAACTGTTTTTT. It codes for CASSFIAPLKLFF. The genes are TRBV5-1 and TRBJ1-4; no definite D call. Trimming left V 2 bases short and J 10 bases short, with 12 bases between. Germline V lookup: CDR1 SGHRS, CDR2 YFSETQ. The length of the CDR3 is 13 residues. Drawing the rest from reference TRBV5-1 and TRBJ1-4, the complete variable domain is KAGVTQTPRYLIKTRGQQVTLSCSPISGHRSVSWYQQTPGQGLQFLFEYFSETQRNKGNFPGRFSGRQFSNSRSEMNVSTLELGDSALYLCASSFIAPLKLFFGSGTQLSVL.

This rearrangement joins TRBV11-2 to TRBJ2-7, with TRBD1 as a possible D gene (5 bases). CDR1 SGHAT and CDR2 FQNNGV come from the germline V gene. The CDR3 runs 15 residues. Trimming removed 4 bases at V and 1 base at J, with 14 bases between. The CDR3 bases are TGTGCCAGCAGCTCAGGACACCTCCCGTCCTACGAGCAGTACTTC. It codes for CASSSGHLPSYEQYF.

This clone was found a few times. The chain joins TRBV9 to TRBJ1-5, with D unclear. CDR1 and CDR2 from the germline V gene are SGDLS and YYNGEE. Trimming shortened V by 5 bases and J by 4 bases, and 13 bases separated the two germline ends. The CDR3 loop spans 14 amino acids. This CDR3 is CASSRDTTNQPQHF. The CDR3 coding sequence is TGTGCCAGCAGTCGTGACACAACTAATCAGCCCCAGCATTTT.

V is TRBV28 and J is TRBJ1-5, with 8 positions matching TRBD1. This CDR3 is 20 amino acids long. CDR1 and CDR2 (germline): MDHEN, SYDVKM. The V and J ends lost 3 bases and 1 base, in that order; junction bases with no gene match: 17. In nucleotides, the CDR3 is TGTGCCAGCAGTTTCGACCTGAGAACAGGGGGGATTCCGAGCAATCAGCCCCAGCATTTT. Translating it yields CASSFDLRTGGIPSNQPQHF. Variable domain in full (rest from reference TRBV28 and TRBJ1-5): DVKVTQSSRYLVKRTGEKVFLECVQDMDHENMFWYRQDPGLGLRLIYFSYDVKMKEKGDIPEGYSVSREKKERFSLILESASTNQTSMYLCASSFDLRTGGIPSNQPQHFGDGTRLSIL.

The CDR3 here is CASSQRASGSYEQYF. CDR3 DNA: TGTGCCAGCAGCCAGCGGGCTAGCGGGAGTTACGAGCAGTACTTC. The chain joins TRBV28 to TRBJ2-7; 10 nucleotides align to TRBD2. Germline assignment: CDR1 MDHEN and CDR2 SYDVKM. This CDR3 comprises 15 residues. After removal of 6 bases from V and 4 bases from J, the junction contained 9 bases not matched to a gene.

This chain connects TRBV19 to TRBJ2-3; 9 bases are shared with TRBD1. CDR3 length: 19 residues. Germline values: CDR1 LNHDA, CDR2 SQIVND (reference sequence). The trim removed 3 bases at V and 5 bases at J, leaving 18 bases unmatched. This CDR3 is CASSISGTGISWGLDTQYF. DNA of the CDR3: TGTGCCAGTAGTATCTCTGGGACAGGGATTAGTTGGGGGTTAGATACGCAGTATTTT.

The chain links TRBV27 to TRBJ2-1; D gene uncertain. The CDR3 totals 14 residues. CDR1 is MNHEY and CDR2 is SMNVEV in the germline V gene (reference sequence). Trimming left V 6 bases short and J 1 base short, with 10 bases between. CDR3 loop: CASSLGQSYNEQFF. The CDR3 DNA reads TGTGCCAGCAGCCTTGGTCAGTCCTACAATGAGCAGTTCTTC.

This sequence joins TRBV30 and TRBJ1-1; a weak D match, TRBD1 (5 bases). The CDR3 has 13 residues. Trimming left V 7 bases short and J 7 bases short, with 19 bases between. CDR1 and CDR2 from the germline V gene are GTSNPN and SVGIG (reference sequence). The CDR3 bases are TGTGCCTCAGCCGGGGCCGGACGGGGTGAAGCTTTCTTT. Translation gives CASAGAGRGEAFF.

This chain links TRBV10-3 with TRBJ2-7; TRBD2 matches at 10 bases. This CDR3 spans 15 amino acids. The V gene's germline CDR1 is ENHRY and CDR2 SYGVKD. Unmatched junction bases numbered 7, after V lost 3 bases and J lost 5 bases. The CDR3 sequence: CAISERAGGPDEQYF. For the CDR3, the DNA is TGTGCCATCAGTGAAAGAGCGGGAGGGCCTGACGAGCAGTACTTC.

The V call is TRBV7-3, the J call TRBJ2-5; D remains unclear. CDR1 is SGHTA and CDR2 is FQGTGA in the germline V gene. This CDR3 is built from 12 residues. Trimming cost V 5 bases and J 5 bases, with 9 bases left between them. DNA of the CDR3: TGTGCCAGCAGCCCCGACCTGGAGACCCAGTACTTC. It yields the protein CASSPDLETQYF.